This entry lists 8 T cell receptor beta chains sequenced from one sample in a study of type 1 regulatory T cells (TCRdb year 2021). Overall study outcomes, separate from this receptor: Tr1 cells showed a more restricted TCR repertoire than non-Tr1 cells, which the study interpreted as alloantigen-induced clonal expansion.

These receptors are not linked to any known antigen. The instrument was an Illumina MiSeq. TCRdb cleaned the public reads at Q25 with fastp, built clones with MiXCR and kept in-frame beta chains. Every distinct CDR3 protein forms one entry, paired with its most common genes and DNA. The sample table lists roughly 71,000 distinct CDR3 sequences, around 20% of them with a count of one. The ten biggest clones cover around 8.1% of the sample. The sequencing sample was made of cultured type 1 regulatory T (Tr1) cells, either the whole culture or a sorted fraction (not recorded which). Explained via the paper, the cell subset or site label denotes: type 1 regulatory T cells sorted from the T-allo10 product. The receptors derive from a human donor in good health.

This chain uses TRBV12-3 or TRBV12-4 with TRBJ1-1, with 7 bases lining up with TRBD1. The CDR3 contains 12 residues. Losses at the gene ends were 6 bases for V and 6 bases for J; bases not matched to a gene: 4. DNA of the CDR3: TGTGCCAGCAGGAATCAGGGGGCTGAAGCTTTCTTT. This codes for CASRNQGAEAFF.

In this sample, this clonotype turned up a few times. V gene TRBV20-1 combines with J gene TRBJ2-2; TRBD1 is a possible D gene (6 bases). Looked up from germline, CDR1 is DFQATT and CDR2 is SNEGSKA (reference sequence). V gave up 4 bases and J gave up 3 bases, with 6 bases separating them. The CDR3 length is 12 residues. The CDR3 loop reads CSANRDTGELFF. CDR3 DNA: TGCAGTGCTAACAGGGACACCGGGGAGCTGTTTTTT.

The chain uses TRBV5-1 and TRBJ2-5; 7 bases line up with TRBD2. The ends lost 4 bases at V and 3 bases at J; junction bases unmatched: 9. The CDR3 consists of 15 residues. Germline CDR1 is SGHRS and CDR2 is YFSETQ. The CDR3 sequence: CASSVTGTTKETQYF. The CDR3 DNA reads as TGCGCCAGCAGCGTCACCGGGACTACAAAAGAGACCCAGTACTTC.

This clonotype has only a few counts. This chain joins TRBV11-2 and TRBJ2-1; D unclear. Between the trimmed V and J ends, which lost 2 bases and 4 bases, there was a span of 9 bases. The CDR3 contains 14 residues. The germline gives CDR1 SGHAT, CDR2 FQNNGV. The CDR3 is CASSLFRNYNEQFF. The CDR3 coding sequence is TGTGCCAGCAGCTTATTCCGGAATTACAATGAGCAGTTCTTC.

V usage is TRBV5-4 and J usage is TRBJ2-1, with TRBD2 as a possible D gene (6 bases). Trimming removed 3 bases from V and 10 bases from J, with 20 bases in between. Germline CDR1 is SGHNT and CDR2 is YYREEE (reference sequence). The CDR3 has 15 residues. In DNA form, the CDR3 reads TGTGCCAGCAGCTCCCGGGACTTGGTGTTGGGCGAGCAGTTCTTC. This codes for CASSSRDLVLGEQFF.

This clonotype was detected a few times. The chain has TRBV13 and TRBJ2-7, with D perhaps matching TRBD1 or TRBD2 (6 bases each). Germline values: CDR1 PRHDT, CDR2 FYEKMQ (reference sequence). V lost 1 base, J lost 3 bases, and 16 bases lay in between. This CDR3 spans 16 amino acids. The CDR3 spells CASSLVRGLADYEQYF. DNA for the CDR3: TGTGCCAGCAGCTTAGTCCGGGGGCTAGCAGACTACGAGCAGTACTTC.

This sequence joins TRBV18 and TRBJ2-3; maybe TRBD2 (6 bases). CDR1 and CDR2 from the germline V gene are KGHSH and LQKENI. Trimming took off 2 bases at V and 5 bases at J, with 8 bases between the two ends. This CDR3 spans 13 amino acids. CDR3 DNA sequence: TGTGCCAGCTCACCAGCGGGGCGAGATACGCAGTATTTT. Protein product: CASSPAGRDTQYF.

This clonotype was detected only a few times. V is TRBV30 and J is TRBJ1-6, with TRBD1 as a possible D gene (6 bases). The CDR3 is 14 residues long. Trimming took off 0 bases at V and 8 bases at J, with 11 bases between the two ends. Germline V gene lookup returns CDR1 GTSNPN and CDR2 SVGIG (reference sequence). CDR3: CAWSVLGAYSPLHF. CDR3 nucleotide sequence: TGTGCCTGGAGTGTACTGGGGGCCTATTCACCCCTCCACTTT.